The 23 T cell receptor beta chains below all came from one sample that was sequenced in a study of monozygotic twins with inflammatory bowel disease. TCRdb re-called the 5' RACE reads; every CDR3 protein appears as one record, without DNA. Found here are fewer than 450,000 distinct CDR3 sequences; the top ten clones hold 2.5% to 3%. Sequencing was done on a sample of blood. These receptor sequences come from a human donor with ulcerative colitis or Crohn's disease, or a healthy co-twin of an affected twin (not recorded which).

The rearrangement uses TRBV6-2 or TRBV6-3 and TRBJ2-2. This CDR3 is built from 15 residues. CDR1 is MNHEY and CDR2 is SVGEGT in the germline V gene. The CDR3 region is CASSYSTIWAGELFF.

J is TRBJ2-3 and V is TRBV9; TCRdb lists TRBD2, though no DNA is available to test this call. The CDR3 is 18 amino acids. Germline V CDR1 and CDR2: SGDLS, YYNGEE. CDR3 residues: CASSVEGGSGLAGQLMYF.

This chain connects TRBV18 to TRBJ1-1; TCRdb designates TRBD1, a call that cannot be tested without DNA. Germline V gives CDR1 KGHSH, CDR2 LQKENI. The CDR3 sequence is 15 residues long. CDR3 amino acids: CASSPTNTGVGEAFF.

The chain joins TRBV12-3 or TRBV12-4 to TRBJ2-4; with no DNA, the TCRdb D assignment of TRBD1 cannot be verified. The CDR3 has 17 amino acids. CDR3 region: CASGPVGGSLAKNIQYF.

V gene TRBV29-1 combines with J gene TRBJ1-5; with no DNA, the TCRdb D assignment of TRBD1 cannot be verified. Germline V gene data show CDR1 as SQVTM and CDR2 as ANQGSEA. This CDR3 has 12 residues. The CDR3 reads CSVVTGNQPQHF.

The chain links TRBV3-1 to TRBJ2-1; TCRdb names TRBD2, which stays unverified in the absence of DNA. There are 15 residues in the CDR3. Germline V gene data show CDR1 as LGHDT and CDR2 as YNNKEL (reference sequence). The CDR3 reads CASSLGVAGGLEQFF.

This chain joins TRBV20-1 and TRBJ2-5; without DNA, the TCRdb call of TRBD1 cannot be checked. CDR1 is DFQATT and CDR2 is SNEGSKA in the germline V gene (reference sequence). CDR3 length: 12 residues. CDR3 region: CSAWIGAETQYF.

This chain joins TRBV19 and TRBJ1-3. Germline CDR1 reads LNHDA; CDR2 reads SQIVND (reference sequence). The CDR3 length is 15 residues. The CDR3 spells CASSTVFHSGNTIYF. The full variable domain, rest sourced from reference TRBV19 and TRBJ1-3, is DGGITQSPKYLFRKEGQNVTLSCEQNLNHDAMYWYRQDPGQGLRLIYYSQIVNDFQKGDIAEGYSVSREKKESFPLTVTSAQKNPTAFYLCASSTVFHSGNTIYFGEGSWLTVV.

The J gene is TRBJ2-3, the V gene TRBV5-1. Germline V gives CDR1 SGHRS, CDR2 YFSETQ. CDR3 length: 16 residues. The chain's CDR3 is CASSLERRTLDVTQYF.

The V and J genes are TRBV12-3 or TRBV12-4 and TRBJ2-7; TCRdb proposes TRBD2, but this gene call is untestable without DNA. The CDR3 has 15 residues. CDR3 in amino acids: CASSPSLSGGRLEYF.

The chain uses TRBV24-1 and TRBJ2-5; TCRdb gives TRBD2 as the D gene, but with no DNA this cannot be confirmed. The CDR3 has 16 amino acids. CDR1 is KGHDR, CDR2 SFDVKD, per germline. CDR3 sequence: CATSVRTRGAAETQYF.

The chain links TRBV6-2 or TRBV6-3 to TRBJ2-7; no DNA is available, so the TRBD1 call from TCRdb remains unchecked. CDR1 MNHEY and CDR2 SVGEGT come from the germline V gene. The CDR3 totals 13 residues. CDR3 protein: CAARGQGFYEQYF.

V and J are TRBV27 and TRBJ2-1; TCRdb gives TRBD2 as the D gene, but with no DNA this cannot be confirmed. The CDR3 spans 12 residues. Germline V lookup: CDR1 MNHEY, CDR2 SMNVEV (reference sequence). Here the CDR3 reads CASRGLFNEQFF.

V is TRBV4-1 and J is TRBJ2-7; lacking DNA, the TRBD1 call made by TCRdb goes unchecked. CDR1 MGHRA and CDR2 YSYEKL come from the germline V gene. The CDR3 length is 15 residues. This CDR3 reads CASSQVAGLAREQYF.

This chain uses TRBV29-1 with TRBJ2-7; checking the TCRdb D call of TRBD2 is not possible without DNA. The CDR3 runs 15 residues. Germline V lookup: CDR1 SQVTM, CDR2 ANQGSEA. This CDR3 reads CSVDNGTSPTYEQYF.

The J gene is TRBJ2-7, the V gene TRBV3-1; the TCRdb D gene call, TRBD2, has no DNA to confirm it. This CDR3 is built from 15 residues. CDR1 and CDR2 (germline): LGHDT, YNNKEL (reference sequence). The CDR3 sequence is CASSQGTLMGYEQYF.

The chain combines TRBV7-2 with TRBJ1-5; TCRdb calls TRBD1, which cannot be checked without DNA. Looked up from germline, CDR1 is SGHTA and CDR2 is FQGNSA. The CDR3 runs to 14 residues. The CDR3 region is CASSNRQGGQPQHF.

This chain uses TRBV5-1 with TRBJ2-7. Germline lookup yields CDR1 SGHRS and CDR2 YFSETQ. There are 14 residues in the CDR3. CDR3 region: CARYLEEAYYEQYF.

This CDR3 is CASSFYSGVSYEQYF. This sequence joins TRBV28 and TRBJ2-7; as DNA is missing, the TRBD1 call by TCRdb cannot be tested. The V gene's germline CDR1 is MDHEN and CDR2 SYDVKM. The CDR3 extends over 15 amino acids.

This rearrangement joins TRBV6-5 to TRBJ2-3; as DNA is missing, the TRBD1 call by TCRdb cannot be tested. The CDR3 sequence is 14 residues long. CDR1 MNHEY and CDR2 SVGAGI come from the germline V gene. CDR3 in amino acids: CASSSDTGGDTQYF.

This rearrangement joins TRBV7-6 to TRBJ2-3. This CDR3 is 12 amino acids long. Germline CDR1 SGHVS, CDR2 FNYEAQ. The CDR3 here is CASSLGGNTQYF.

The CDR3 loop reads CASSQDRGETQYF. The chain couples TRBV4-3 to TRBJ2-5; TCRdb's D gene call, TRBD1, goes unchecked for lack of DNA. The CDR3 is 13 residues long. Germline V gene sequence: CDR1 LGHNA, CDR2 YSLEER.

Here the CDR3 reads CASRTASGGGQPQHF. The chain has TRBV2 and TRBJ1-5; without DNA, the TCRdb call of TRBD1 cannot be checked. Germline CDR1 and CDR2: SNHLY and FYNNEI. The length of the CDR3 is 15 residues.